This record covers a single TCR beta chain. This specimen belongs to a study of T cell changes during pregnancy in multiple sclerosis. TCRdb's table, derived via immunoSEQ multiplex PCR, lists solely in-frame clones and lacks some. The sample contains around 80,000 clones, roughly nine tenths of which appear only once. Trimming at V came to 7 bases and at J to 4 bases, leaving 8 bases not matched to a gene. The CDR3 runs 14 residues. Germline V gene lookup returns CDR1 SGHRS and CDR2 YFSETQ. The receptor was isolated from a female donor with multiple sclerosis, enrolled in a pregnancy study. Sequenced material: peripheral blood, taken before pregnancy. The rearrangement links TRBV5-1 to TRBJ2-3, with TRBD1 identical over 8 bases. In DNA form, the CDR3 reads TGCGCCAGCCAGGACAGGGTTGCCTCAGATACGCAGTATTTT. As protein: CASQDRVASDTQYF.